This T cell receptor (beta chain) was sequenced for a study of human T cells and chemical hapten exposure. Study outcomes and limitations: In the PT1 data, expanded TCR counts showed a positive correlation with patch test score.

Specified time point: patch test 1, 2 weeks after DPC sensitization. Sample treatment: therapeutic diphenylcyclopropenone sensitization with weekly scalp DPC. Germline values: CDR1 LGHDT, CDR2 YNNKEL (reference sequence). The CDR3 loop spans 18 amino acids. V was clipped by 0 bases and J by 3 bases; unmatched bases: 13. TCRdb passed the RACE reads through MiXCR, listing each CDR3 protein once. The sample holds fewer than 500,000 distinct CDR3 sequences, about 4.4% seen once. In the case of this clonotype: Its antigen is unknown.

The chain joins TRBV3-1 to TRBJ1-2; 7 nucleotides line up with TRBD1. The source was whole blood, collected in connection with sensitization to the hapten diphenylcyclopropenone (DPC). This sequence originates from a woman aged 45 to 65 with alopecia areata. Some clones in this sample may be carry-over from other donors' samples. The CDR3 region has the DNA TGTGCCAGCAGCCAAGAGAGAAGTGGGACAGATTTTGACTATGGCTACACCTTC. This translates into CASSQERSGTDFDYGYTF.